This T cell receptor beta chain was recorded in a study of CD8 T cells in Susac syndrome. Trimming cost V 4 bases and J 4 bases; bases outside gene matches: 7. There are 14 residues in the CDR3. CDR1 and CDR2 (germline): SQVTM, ANQGSEA. The RNA input was roughly 0.45 to 1 ug, and it was reverse transcribed with random hexamers. TCRdb re-called the immunoSEQ multiplex PCR reads through MiXCR, storing one row per CDR3 protein. Of 85,000 to 130,000 distinct CDR3 sequences listed, 94% were seen once; the top ten hold approximately 0.41%. Patients with Susac syndrome met the recently defined diagnostic criteria for definite or probable disease. Study-level results: As the study acknowledged, the number of individuals who were part of its TCR sequencing and HLA analysis was relatively small.

With regard to this clonotype: Antigen specificity is unknown.

This receptor was obtained from a human donor with Susac syndrome. The specimen was CD8+ T cells from PBMCs. J is TRBJ2-7 and V is TRBV29-1, with 10 bases lining up with TRBD1. Here the CDR3 DNA reads TGCAGCGTTGCCGACCGGGACAGGGGTTACGAGCAGTACTTC. Its translation: CSVADRDRGYEQYF.